This T cell receptor (beta chain) emerged from a study of OX40 agonist ivuxolimab in advanced cancers. On this clone: Antigen specificity is unknown.

Germline lookup yields CDR1 MNHNY and CDR2 SVGAGI (reference sequence). CDR3 length: 16 residues. V lost 0 bases, J lost 7 bases, and 9 bases stayed unmatched. Profiled with immunoSEQ multiplex PCR; TCRdb holds only in-frame clones, not every one. In the table there are 55,000 to 75,000 clones, approximately 93% of which are singletons. The study's findings and limits: Partial responders treated at 0.1-3.0 mg/kg exhibited clonal expansion among the lowest measured.

The source of this sequence is an adult with an advanced solid tumor such as melanoma, head and neck, liver or kidney cancer. The chain links TRBV6-6 to TRBJ1-5, with TRBD1 matching 7 bases. The sequencing here drew on CD4+ or CD8+ T cells sorted from blood, taken in a trial of the OX40 agonist ivuxolimab. CDR3 sequence reads: CASSYSKGGRGQPQHF. The DNA of the CDR3 is TGTGCCAGCAGTTACTCGAAAGGGGGCCGGGGACAGCCCCAGCATTTT.